The 17 T cell receptor beta chains listed next were all sequenced from one sample in a study of T-cell memory formation after mild COVID-19. TCRdb itself ran the 5' RACE reads through MiXCR, one entry per CDR3 protein. The table records hundreds of thousands of distinct CDR3 sequences, 20% of them present only once. The specimen was PBMCs or a T cell subset sorted from them (not recorded which). These receptors all come from an adult woman who had mild COVID-19 (a few samples of this study predate the infection). Cell type and time point are not known.

Written as DNA, the CDR3 is TGTGCCAGCAGTTTATCATCCGGGGCTTGGACTGAAGCTTTCTTT. Translated, it gives CASSLSSGAWTEAFF. The V gene is TRBV27, the J gene TRBJ1-1, with D possibly TRBD1 on 5 matching bases. With 0 bases removed from V and 5 bases from J, the gap between germline ends came to 13 bases. The germline V gene has CDR1 MNHEY and CDR2 SMNVEV (reference sequence). The CDR3 covers 15 residues.

This clonotype was seen more than once but under ten times. This rearrangement joins TRBV4-1 to TRBJ1-1; TRBD1 matches 9 bases. The germline V gene encodes CDR1 MGHRA and CDR2 YSYEKL. CDR3 size: 16 residues. V gave up 3 bases and J gave up 4 bases; unmatched junction bases: 9. DNA for the CDR3: TGCGCCAGCAGCCAGACTACCCCGGGACAGGGCACTGAAGCTTTCTTT. Translated: CASSQTTPGQGTEAFF.

The rearrangement joins TRBV6-6 to TRBJ2-3; weak D call: TRBD2 (7 bases). V was cut by 3 bases and J by 1 base, with 17 bases left in between. The V gene's germline CDR1 is MNHNY and CDR2 SVGAGI (reference sequence). This CDR3 spans 17 amino acids. The CDR3 here is CASSYVGWGGRTDTQYF. The DNA of the CDR3 is TGTGCCAGCAGTTATGTCGGTTGGGGGGGGCGCACAGATACGCAGTATTTT.

The chain combines TRBV11-2 with TRBJ2-1; 9 bases fit TRBD2. The CDR3 has 16 amino acids. Trimming cost V 5 bases and J 5 bases; bases outside gene matches: 10. Germline loops: CDR1 SGHAT, CDR2 FQNNGV. The CDR3 DNA is TGTGCCAGCAGCCTTTGGGTAGCGGGAGCGGACAATGAGCAGTTCTTC. Residues: CASSLWVAGADNEQFF.

This clonotype was detected ten times or more. This chain joins TRBV29-1 and TRBJ2-1; perhaps TRBD2 as D (6 bases). Deletions cut 5 bases from V and 7 bases from J, with 6 bases between. CDR3 length: 10 residues. Germline assignment: CDR1 SQVTM and CDR2 ANQGSEA. The CDR3 reads CSVRGNEQFF. The CDR3 DNA follows: TGCAGCGTTCGGGGGAATGAGCAGTTCTTC.

A few counts support this clonotype. V is TRBV7-8 and J is TRBJ1-4; TRBD1 might be the D (5 bases). This CDR3 comprises 16 residues. In germline, CDR1 is SGHVS, CDR2 FQNEAQ. Trimming cost V 5 bases and J 0 bases, with 13 bases left between them. CDR3 DNA sequence: TGTGCCAGCAGCCTAAGACAGCCTGCAACTAATGAAAAACTGTTTTTT. Amino acids: CASSLRQPATNEKLFF.

V and J are TRBV5-1 and TRBJ2-3, with D unclear. This CDR3 has 13 amino acids. The V and J ends lost 3 bases and 2 bases respectively, with 7 bases between them. CDR1 and CDR2 from the germline V gene are SGHRS and YFSETQ. CDR3 region: CASSWTHTDTQYF. The DNA of the CDR3 is TGCGCCAGCAGCTGGACCCACACAGATACGCAGTATTTT.

V and J are TRBV5-1 and TRBJ2-3, with 8 bases lining up with TRBD2. The V gene end was trimmed by 6 bases and the J gene end by 4 bases; junction bases not matched to a gene: 7. The CDR3 extends over 14 amino acids. Per germline, CDR1 SGHRS and CDR2 YFSETQ. CDR3 amino acids: CASTPSGSPDTQYF. CDR3 nucleotide sequence: TGCGCCAGCACCCCCAGCGGGAGTCCAGATACGCAGTATTTT.

This clonotype was seen only a few times. The chain has TRBV12-3 or TRBV12-4 and TRBJ1-2; no reliable D call. V lost 2 bases to trimming and J lost 6 bases, with 19 bases between them. CDR3 length equals 16 residues. The CDR3 region has the DNA TGTGCCAGCAGTTTACTCGCGTCTTCTTCTCTCAATGGCTACACCTTC. Translating gives CASSLLASSSLNGYTF.

This clonotype was observed a handful of times. The genes are TRBV6-5 and TRBJ1-1; the D is unclear. V shed 6 bases and J shed 8 bases, with 13 bases lying between them. Germline V lookup: CDR1 MNHEY, CDR2 SVGAGI. This CDR3 is 12 amino acids long. The chain's CDR3 is CASSPGPQEAFF. The CDR3 coding sequence is TGTGCCAGCAGCCCCGGACCCCAAGAAGCTTTCTTT.

The chain joins TRBV7-8 to TRBJ2-3, with 12 bases matching TRBD2. The CDR3 totals 16 residues. The J segment lost 5 bases and the V segment lost 5 bases, leaving 8 bases of the junction unmatched. The germline CDR1 and CDR2 sequences are SGHVS and FQNEAQ. CDR3 bases: TGTGCCAGCAGCCCACGACTAGCGGGAGTGGGAGATACGCAGTATTTT. Protein sequence: CASSPRLAGVGDTQYF.

The chain employs TRBV10-3 and TRBJ2-1, with TRBD2 identical over 13 bases. The CDR3 length is 14 residues. Germline CDR1 and CDR2: ENHRY and SYGVKD. Trimming removed 9 bases from V and 4 bases from J; junction bases left unmatched: 3. CDR3 bases: TGTGCCATGGGGACTAGCGGGATGTACAATGAGCAGTTCTTC. Amino acids: CAMGTSGMYNEQFF.

The chain couples TRBV24-1 to TRBJ2-5, with D hard to call. V was trimmed by 0 bases and J by 5 bases, leaving 3 bases between them. The CDR3 is 12 residues long. Germline values: CDR1 KGHDR, CDR2 SFDVKD. The CDR3 spells CATSDLRETQYF. The DNA of the CDR3 is TGTGCCACCAGTGATTTGCGGGAGACCCAGTACTTC.

This chain uses TRBV9 with TRBJ2-7; D is unresolved. Germline V lookup: CDR1 SGDLS, CDR2 YYNGEE. This CDR3 comprises 14 residues. Trimming took off 0 bases at V and 6 bases at J, with 13 bases between the two ends. The CDR3 loop reads CASSVAAGHSEQYF. The CDR3 bases are TGTGCCAGCAGCGTAGCGGCAGGCCACAGCGAGCAGTACTTC.

The V call is TRBV20-1, the J call TRBJ2-5, with D hard to call. Trimming took off 0 bases at V and 7 bases at J, with 6 bases between the two ends. Germline V gene sequence: CDR1 DFQATT, CDR2 SNEGSKA (reference sequence). This CDR3 comprises 11 residues. For the CDR3, the DNA is TGCAGTGCTAGAGACGCCCTGACCCAGTACTTC. It codes for CSARDALTQYF.

This clonotype was seen more than once but under ten times. V usage is TRBV2 and J usage is TRBJ2-7, with TRBD1 identical over 8 bases. In germline, CDR1 is SNHLY, CDR2 FYNNEI. The CDR3 extends over 14 amino acids. The trim removed 4 bases at V and 2 bases at J, leaving 4 bases unmatched. CDR3 sequence (DNA): TGTGCCAGCAGTGGGAGGACAGGGCCCTACGAGCAGTACTTC. Protein product: CASSGRTGPYEQYF.

The chain carries TRBV12-3 or TRBV12-4 and TRBJ2-1; TRBD2 aligns across 8 bases. V shed 5 bases, J shed 10 bases, and the junction held 4 bases outside the gene matches. The CDR3 is made up of 12 amino acids. Written as DNA, the CDR3 is TGTGCCAGCAGTGCCGGGACTAGAGAGCAGTTCTTC. As protein: CASSAGTREQFF.